One TCR beta chain is described in this entry. The antigen is not known. The read comes to an end 3 residues before the CDR3 does, leaving the germline J gene to fill in the end. Other nucleotide sequences from this sample produce the same CDR3. The source of the sample is a study of T cells in women clearing cervical HPV infection. General observations from the study: CIN3+ cases had significantly higher TCR repertoire richness than controls, but evenness did not differ.

Generated by immunoSEQ multiplex PCR, the TCRdb table keeps only in-frame clones and is missing some. The listing contains some 25,000 clones. Per germline, CDR1 SGHRS and CDR2 YFSETQ. The CDR3 loop spans 14 amino acids. Germline trimming cut 4 bases from V and 2 bases from J; bases unmatched to any gene: 6. Sequencing was carried out using blood buffy coat. The receptor comes from a woman between 18 and 70 years old with a cervical HPV16 infection that either progressed to CIN3+ or cleared (not recorded which). The chain is built from TRBV5-1 and TRBJ2-7, with 7 nucleotides matching TRBD1. Partial CDR3 DNA: TGCGCCAGCAGCAGCCGGGACAGAGCCTACGAG. This sequence encodes CASSSRDRAYE. The CDR3 in full is CASSSRDRAYEQYF.